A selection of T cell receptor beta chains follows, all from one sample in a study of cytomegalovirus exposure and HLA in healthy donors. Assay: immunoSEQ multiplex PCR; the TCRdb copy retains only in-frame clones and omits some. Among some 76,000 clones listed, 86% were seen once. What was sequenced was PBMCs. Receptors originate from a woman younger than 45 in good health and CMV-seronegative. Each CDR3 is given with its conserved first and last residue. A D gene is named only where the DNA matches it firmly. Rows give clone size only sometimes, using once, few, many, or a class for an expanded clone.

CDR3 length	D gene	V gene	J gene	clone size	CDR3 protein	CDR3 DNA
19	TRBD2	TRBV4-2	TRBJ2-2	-	CASSQDLLAGGPNTGELFF	TGTGCCAGCAGCCAAGATCTTCTAGCGGGAGGGCCGAACACCGGGGAGCTGTTTTTT
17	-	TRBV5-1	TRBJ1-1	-	CASSLGGTQGLNTEAFF	TGCGCCAGCAGCTTGGGGGGGACACAGGGACTGAACACTGAAGCTTTCTTT
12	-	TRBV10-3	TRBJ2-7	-	CAISEGASGQYF	TGTGCCATCAGTGAGGGGGCTTCAGGGCAGTACTTC
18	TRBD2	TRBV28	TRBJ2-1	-	CAIWTGTSGESSYNEQFF	TGTGCCATCTGGACCGGGACTAGCGGGGAGAGCTCCTACAATGAGCAGTTCTTC
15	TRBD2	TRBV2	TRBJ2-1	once	CASSISGSSYNEQFF	TGTGCCAGCAGTATTAGCGGGAGTAGCTACAATGAGCAGTTCTTC
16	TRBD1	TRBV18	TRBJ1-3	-	CASSPLDRASGNTIYF	TGTGCCAGCTCACCACTGGACAGGGCCTCTGGAAACACCATATATTTT
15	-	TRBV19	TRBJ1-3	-	CASGPGVFSGNTIYF	TGTGCCAGCGGACCAGGGGTCTTCTCTGGAAACACCATATATTTT
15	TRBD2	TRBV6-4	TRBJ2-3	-	CASSSLAGGSDTQYF	TGTGCCAGCAGCTCACTAGCGGGAGGGTCAGATACGCAGTATTTT
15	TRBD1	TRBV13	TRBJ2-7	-	CASSFSGQGNHEQYF	TGTGCCAGCAGCTTCTCGGGACAGGGGAACCACGAGCAGTACTTC
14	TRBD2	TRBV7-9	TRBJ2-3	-	CASSTRLAIDTQYF	TGTGCCAGCAGCACCCGACTAGCTATAGATACGCAGTATTTT
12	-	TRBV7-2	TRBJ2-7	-	CASSLVGKGQYF	TGTGCCAGCAGCTTAGTCGGGAAAGGGCAGTACTTC
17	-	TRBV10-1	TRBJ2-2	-	CASSESGGPWNTGELFF	TGCGCCAGCAGTGAGTCCGGAGGACCATGGAACACCGGGGAGCTGTTTTTT
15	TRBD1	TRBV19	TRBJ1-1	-	CASSPTGTENTEAFF	TGTGCCAGTAGTCCGACAGGGACCGAGAACACTGAAGCTTTCTTT
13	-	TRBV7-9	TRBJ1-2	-	CASSLIPGEGYTF	TGTGCCAGCAGCTTAATTCCGGGGGAAGGCTACACCTTC
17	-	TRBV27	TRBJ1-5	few	CASSLPPRQVHNQPQHF	TGTGCCAGCAGCCTACCTCCGAGACAGGTACACAATCAGCCCCAGCATTTT
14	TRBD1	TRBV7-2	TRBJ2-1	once	CASSWTGESPEQFF	TGTGCCAGCAGCTGGACAGGGGAGTCTCCTGAGCAGTTCTTC
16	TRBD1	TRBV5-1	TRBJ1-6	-	CASSPRSTGEDEPLHF	TGCGCCAGCAGCCCCCGATCGACAGGGGAAGACGAACCCCTCCACTTT
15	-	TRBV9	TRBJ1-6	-	CASSVGGASGSPLHF	TGTGCCAGCAGCGTCGGCGGGGCTTCAGGTTCACCCCTCCACTTT
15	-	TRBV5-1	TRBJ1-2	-	CASSGESRGDYGYTF	TGCGCCAGCAGCGGCGAGTCCAGGGGCGACTATGGCTACACCTTC
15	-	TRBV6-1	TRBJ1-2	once	CASSEVGGRNYGYTF	TGTGCCAGCAGTGAAGTCGGGGGAAGGAACTATGGCTACACCTTC
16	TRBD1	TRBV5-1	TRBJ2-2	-	CASSDRQGANTGELFF	TGCGCCAGCAGCGATCGACAGGGGGCGAACACCGGGGAGCTGTTTTTT
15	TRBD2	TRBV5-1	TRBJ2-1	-	CASSLATSAYNEQFF	TGCGCCAGCAGCTTGGCGACTAGCGCCTACAATGAGCAGTTCTTC
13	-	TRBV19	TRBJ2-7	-	CASSIDRWSEQYF	TGTGCCAGTAGTATAGATCGGTGGTCTGAGCAGTACTTC
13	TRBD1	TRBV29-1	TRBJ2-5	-	CSGEGQGGETQYF	TGCAGCGGAGAGGGACAGGGGGGCGAGACCCAGTACTTC
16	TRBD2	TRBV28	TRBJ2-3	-	CASSSPRTSDTDTQYF	TGTGCCAGCAGTTCTCCAAGGACTAGCGACACAGATACGCAGTATTTT
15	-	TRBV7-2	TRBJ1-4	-	CASSLGDTSNEKLFF	TGTGCCAGCAGCTTAGGGGACACATCTAATGAAAAACTGTTTTTT
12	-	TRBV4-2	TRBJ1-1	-	CASSQDGGEAFF	TGTGCCAGCAGCCAAGACGGCGGTGAAGCTTTCTTT
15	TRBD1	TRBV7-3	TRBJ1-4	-	CASSRPDRSDEKLFF	TGTGCCAGCAGCCGCCCGGACAGGTCGGATGAAAAACTGTTTTTT
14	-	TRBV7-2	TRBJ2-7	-	CASSRDTSTYEQYF	TGTGCCAGCAGCCGGGACACCTCAACCTACGAGCAGTACTTC
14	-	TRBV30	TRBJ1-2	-	CAWSVRRVNYGYTF	TGTGCCTGGAGTGTACGGAGGGTAAACTATGGCTACACCTTC
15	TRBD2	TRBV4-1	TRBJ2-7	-	CASSQGPAGGDEQYF	TGCGCCAGCAGCCAAGGGCCAGCGGGAGGGGACGAGCAGTACTTC
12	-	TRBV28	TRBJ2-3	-	CATLADTDTQYF	TGTGCCACCTTAGCGGACACAGATACGCAGTATTTT
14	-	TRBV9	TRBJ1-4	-	CASSPYGGHEKLFF	TGTGCCAGCAGCCCCTACGGGGGGCACGAAAAACTGTTTTTT
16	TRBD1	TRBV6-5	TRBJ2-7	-	CASSYSPGTGYYEQYF	TGTGCCAGCAGTTACTCCCCCGGGACAGGGTACTACGAGCAGTACTTC
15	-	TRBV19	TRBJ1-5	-	CASSLSGQGNQPQHF	TGTGCCAGTAGTCTCTCGGGACAAGGGAATCAGCCCCAGCATTTT
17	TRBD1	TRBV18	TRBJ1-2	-	CASSPRGQGSLMNGYTF	TGTGCCAGCTCACCTAGGGGACAGGGGTCGTTGATGAATGGCTACACCTTC
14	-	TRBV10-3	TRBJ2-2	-	CASRRDSNTGELFF	TGTGCCTCCCGCCGGGACTCGAACACCGGGGAGCTGTTTTTT
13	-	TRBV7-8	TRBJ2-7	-	CASSLGGRGEQYF	TGTGCCAGCAGCTTAGGAGGCAGGGGCGAGCAGTACTTC
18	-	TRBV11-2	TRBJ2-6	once	CASSLVPMGRSGANVLTF	TGTGCCAGCAGCTTGGTTCCAATGGGCAGATCGGGGGCCAACGTCCTGACTTTC
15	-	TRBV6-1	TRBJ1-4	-	CASSEASGVNEKLFF	TGTGCCAGCAGTGAAGCCTCCGGAGTTAATGAAAAACTGTTTTTT
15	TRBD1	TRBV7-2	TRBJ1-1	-	CASSFDRGMNTEAFF	TGTGCCAGCAGCTTCGACAGGGGAATGAACACTGAAGCTTTCTTT
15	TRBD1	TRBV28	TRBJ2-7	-	CASSGRRDSSYEQYF	TGTGCCAGCAGCGGACGACGGGACAGCTCCTACGAGCAGTACTTC
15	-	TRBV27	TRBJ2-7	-	CASSLETGNTHEQYF	TGTGCCAGCAGTTTGGAAACAGGGAACACCCACGAGCAGTACTTC
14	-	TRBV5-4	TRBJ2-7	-	CASSLAAYSNEQYF	TGTGCCAGCAGCTTGGCCGCCTACTCCAACGAGCAGTACTTC
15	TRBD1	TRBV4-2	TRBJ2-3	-	CASSPGTVSTDTQYF	TGTGCCAGCAGCCCCGGGACAGTTAGCACAGATACGCAGTATTTT
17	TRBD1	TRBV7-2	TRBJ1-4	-	CASSLTGGQGASEKLFF	TGTGCCAGCAGCTTAACGGGGGGTCAGGGGGCCAGTGAAAAACTGTTTTTT
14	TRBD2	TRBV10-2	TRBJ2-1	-	CASFRGLPDNEQFF	TGCGCCAGTTTCCGGGGACTACCAGACAATGAGCAGTTCTTC